One and the same sample provided the 19 T cell receptor beta chains below, sequenced in a study of identifying expanded T cells in peripheral blood. Here immunoSEQ multiplex PCR was the method, and the copy in TCRdb shows in-frame clones only, minus some. This sample yields approximately 100,000 clones, of which roughly 90% are seen a single time; 3.9% belongs to the top ten. Sequencing was done on a sample of blood. Every receptor here comes from a person between 18 and 75 years old in good health.

J is TRBJ1-2 and V is TRBV7-2, with D uncertain. CDR1 and CDR2 from the germline V gene are SGHTA and FQGNSA. The germline V and J ends were trimmed by 1 base and 4 bases, with 16 bases remaining between them. The CDR3 has 16 residues. CDR3 sequence: CASSLGQAHTAYGYTF. DNA of the CDR3: TGTGCCAGCAGCTTAGGGCAGGCTCATACGGCCTATGGCTACACCTTC.

The J gene is TRBJ2-5, the V gene TRBV27; tentatively, D is TRBD1 (5 bases). The CDR3 contains 14 residues. Between the trimmed V and J ends, which lost 8 bases and 1 base, there was a span of 14 bases. Germline lookup yields CDR1 MNHEY and CDR2 SMNVEV (reference sequence). The chain's CDR3 is CASSRTSTQETQYF. CDR3 sequence (DNA): TGTGCCAGCTCCCGGACAAGCACCCAAGAGACCCAGTACTTC.

The CDR3 nucleotides are TGCAGCTCCTCTAGACGAGGTCCCGGGGAGCTGTTTTTT. Protein product: CSSSRRGPGELFF. This chain connects TRBV29-1 to TRBJ2-2; D is unclear. Trimming cost V 8 bases and J 6 bases, with 16 bases left between them. The germline gives CDR1 SQVTM, CDR2 ANQGSEA. The CDR3 spans 13 residues.

The chain is built from TRBV5-5 and TRBJ1-3; D call uncertain. This CDR3 comprises 12 residues. CDR1 SGHKS and CDR2 YYEKEE come from the germline V gene (reference sequence). The V end lost 0 bases, the J end lost 7 bases, and 5 bases lay between the germline ends. The CDR3 protein is CASSLAGNTIYF. The CDR3 nucleotides are TGTGCCAGCAGCTTGGCGGGCAACACCATATATTTT.

This rearrangement joins TRBV4-1 to TRBJ1-1; D is unclear. The V gene lost 0 bases and the J gene lost 4 bases, with 18 bases spanning the gap. CDR3 length: 17 residues. Germline V lookup: CDR1 MGHRA, CDR2 YSYEKL. This CDR3 is CASSQENGGDWGTEAFF. The DNA for the CDR3 is TGCGCCAGCAGCCAAGAAAATGGTGGGGATTGGGGCACTGAAGCTTTCTTT.

The J gene is TRBJ2-5, the V gene TRBV14, with TRBD2 matching over 7 bases. V gave up 9 bases and J gave up 1 base; unmatched junction bases: 11. The CDR3 sequence is 15 residues long. Germline CDR1 and CDR2: SGHDN and FVKESK. The CDR3 reads CASNPMSGAQETQYF. The DNA of the CDR3 is TGTGCCAGTAATCCAATGAGCGGGGCCCAAGAGACCCAGTACTTC.

The V gene is TRBV27, the J gene TRBJ2-7; 8 bases map to TRBD1. The CDR3 has 15 amino acids. After removal of 4 bases from V and 6 bases from J, the junction contained 11 bases not matched to a gene. Germline V gives CDR1 MNHEY, CDR2 SMNVEV (reference sequence). The CDR3 coding sequence is TGTGCCAGCAGTTCCCCCCGGGACAGGCCGACCGAGCAGTACTTC. The encoded protein is CASSSPRDRPTEQYF.

This chain connects TRBV30 to TRBJ2-1; 10 positions agree with TRBD2. The CDR3 contains 14 residues. The germline CDR1 and CDR2 sequences are GTSNPN and SVGIG (reference sequence). V shed 4 bases, J shed 6 bases, and the junction held 6 bases outside the gene matches. The CDR3 bases are TGTGCCTGGAACCTAGCGGGAGTGGGCAATGAGCAGTTCTTC. It yields the protein CAWNLAGVGNEQFF.

The chain combines TRBV7-8 with TRBJ1-2; tentative D call: TRBD1 (6 bases). Deletions cut 4 bases from V and 7 bases from J, with 13 bases between. CDR1 is SGHVS, CDR2 FQNEAQ, per germline. CDR3 length: 13 amino acids. For the CDR3, the DNA is TGTGCCAGCAGCTCGGGAGGACAGACTGGCTACACCTTC. Encoded protein: CASSSGGQTGYTF.

The chain combines TRBV6-4 with TRBJ2-6; D gene ambiguous. Germline values: CDR1 MRHNA, CDR2 SNTAGT. This CDR3 contains 14 residues. With 4 bases removed from V and 0 bases from J, the gap between germline ends came to 4 bases. Here the CDR3 DNA reads TGTGCCAGCAGTGGGAGCTCTGGGGCCAACGTCCTGACTTTC. Encoded protein: CASSGSSGANVLTF.

The table lists this clone with a few counts. The J gene is TRBJ1-1, the V gene TRBV18, with D uncertain. The CDR3 is made up of 13 amino acids. V lost 5 bases and J lost 1, with 8 bases in between. In germline, CDR1 is KGHSH, CDR2 LQKENI. The CDR3 DNA sequence: TGTGCCAGCTCAGGTCAGGAGAACACTGAAGCTTTCTTT. Translating it yields CASSGQENTEAFF.

This chain links TRBV18 with TRBJ2-2; 9 positions agree with TRBD1. Per germline, CDR1 KGHSH and CDR2 LQKENI. CDR3 length: 15 amino acids. V lost 3 bases, J lost 4 bases, and 3 bases stayed unmatched. CDR3 residues: CASSPGQGLTGELFF. DNA of the CDR3: TGTGCCAGCTCACCGGGACAGGGCCTCACCGGGGAGCTGTTTTTT. The entire variable domain, with the rest obtained from reference TRBV18 and TRBJ2-2, is as follows: NAGVMQNPRHLVRRRGQEARLRCSPMKGHSHVYWYRQLPEEGLKFMVYLQKENIIDESGMPKERFSAEFPKEGPSILRIQQVVRGDSAAYFCASSPGQGLTGELFFGEGSRLTVL.

This chain links TRBV4-1 with TRBJ2-7; 13 bases are shared with TRBD2. Losses at the gene ends were 3 bases for V and 5 bases for J; bases not matched to a gene: 7. The CDR3 extends over 16 amino acids. From germline, CDR1 is MGHRA and CDR2 YSYEKL. CDR3: CASSHLLAGGPHEQYF. CDR3 coding DNA: TGCGCCAGCAGCCACTTACTAGCGGGGGGGCCCCACGAGCAGTACTTC.

This clone appeared once. In nucleotides, the CDR3 is TGTGCCAGCTCACCACCTCGACTAGCGGACAATGAGCAGTTCTTC. It specifies CASSPPRLADNEQFF. The chain has TRBV18 and TRBJ2-1; TRBD2 aligns across 9 bases. Germline loops: CDR1 KGHSH, CDR2 LQKENI. The CDR3 length is 15 residues. Trimming removed 0 bases from V and 5 bases from J; junction bases left unmatched: 2. The full variable domain, with the rest looked up from reference TRBV18 and TRBJ2-1, is NAGVMQNPRHLVRRRGQEARLRCSPMKGHSHVYWYRQLPEEGLKFMVYLQKENIIDESGMPKERFSAEFPKEGPSILRIQQVVRGDSAAYFCASSPPRLADNEQFFGPGTRLTVL.

The rearrangement joins TRBV25-1 to TRBJ2-3; perhaps TRBD1 as D (6 bases). CDR1 and CDR2 (germline): MGHDK, SYGVNS. CDR3 length equals 15 residues. V was pared by 4 bases and J by 1 base, with 12 bases between. In DNA, the CDR3 is TGTGCCAGCAGTGGGACCGGGACACGCACAGATACGCAGTATTTT. It specifies CASSGTGTRTDTQYF.

The rearrangement uses TRBV4-3 and TRBJ2-3; tentatively, D is TRBD2 (5 bases). V gave up 0 bases and J gave up 4 bases, with 11 bases separating them. CDR1 and CDR2 from the germline V gene are LGHNA and YSLEER. This CDR3 comprises 15 residues. The CDR3 region has the DNA TGCGCCAGCAGCCAAGACGGGCTGCGGGCAGATACGCAGTATTTT. Protein product: CASSQDGLRADTQYF.

The chain combines TRBV14 with TRBJ1-6; D is perhaps TRBD1 (5 bases). This CDR3 has 15 amino acids. The germline V gene encodes CDR1 SGHDN and CDR2 FVKESK. V shed 6 bases and J shed 2 bases, with 11 bases lying between them. The CDR3 DNA sequence: TGTGCCAGCAGTTGGGACGGAACCTATAATTCACCCCTCCACTTT. It yields the protein CASSWDGTYNSPLHF.

The V call is TRBV28, the J call TRBJ2-3; weak D call: TRBD1 (5 bases). In germline, CDR1 is MDHEN, CDR2 SYDVKM. V dropped 6 bases and J dropped 1 base, with 8 bases sitting between them. The CDR3 is 13 amino acids. The CDR3 region has the DNA TGTGCCAGCAGGTCACAGGGCACAGATACGCAGTATTTT. This codes for CASRSQGTDTQYF.

V is TRBV5-1 and J is TRBJ2-7, with 7 bases identical to TRBD1. The trim removed 0 bases at V and 3 bases at J, leaving 3 bases unmatched. The CDR3 totals 14 residues. Germline V gene sequence: CDR1 SGHRS, CDR2 YFSETQ. CDR3 bases: TGCGCCAGCAGCTTGGTTGGGACAGACTACGAGCAGTACTTC. Translating it yields CASSLVGTDYEQYF.